This TCR beta chain was profiled in a study of blood T cell repertoires in COVID-19 (dated by TCRdb to 2020 to 2021). About the full investigation: Samples covering the acute and convalescent phases of COVID-19 were provided by collaborators in the United States, Italy and Spain. The prospective study material was composed of cDNA or gDNA derived from T cells, B-cell-depleted T cells, or PBMCs. The sample metadata nearly always contained a de-identified subject ID, COVID-19 status, age in years and sex. The repertoires were released in a freely available public database intended as a resource for research on the immune response to SARS-CoV-2. Deeply sampled blood TCRbeta repertoires from subjects exposed to, actively infected with, or recovered from COVID-19 were included in the dataset. Samples were obtained from the ongoing ImmuneRACE study (first 160 participants) and from over 1,000 subjects provided by 6 global collaborators. Where HLA class I and class II types were available, the types were taken from metadata supplied by the sample provider, not from assay-based typing.

Overall study outcomes, separate from this receptor: The amount of clinical and demographic metadata varied by source and participant and was provided uncurated.

V loses 2 bases at its end and J loses 7 bases; junction bases beyond the gene matches: 3. The germline V gene gives CDR1 as MNHEY and CDR2 as SVGAGI. Its CDR3 holds 14 amino acids, cysteine through phenylalanine. Kept here is only the CDR3 DNA, which spans 42 bases and is read in frame from base 1. The immunoSEQ Assay, a bias-controlled multiplex PCR, was used to amplify TCRbeta CDR3 regions from genomic DNA. The source study handled its data this way. The number of nucleated cells in each sample was estimated by amplification of reference gene primers within the assay. To quantify the absolute abundance of each unique TCRbeta CDR3 rearrangement, sequence reads were collapsed and filtered. For each sample, productive Simpson clonality was calculated as the square root of Simpson's diversity index over productive rearrangements. The source is immuneACCESS, and TCRdb retained only in-frame sequences with V and J called. Part of the clones is not carried over; for the studies checked, unresolved V genes explain less than half of this, and the remainder is unexplained. The DNA gave D and trimming, while V, J and clone size come from that table. The sample contains about 210,000 clones, about 83% of them found a single time. More than 8% of the sample lies in the top ten.

Whole blood was collected in K2EDTA tubes by collaborating institutions according to the institutions' own protocols. For TCRbeta analysis, collaborator samples were shipped as frozen whole blood, as isolated PBMCs, or as DNA extracted from either sample type. Comments on this clone: No cognate antigen has been identified for it. No base quality values were provided; no much bigger clone lies one nucleotide off.

The sequence derives from a woman in her 50s with acute or convalescent COVID-19. The source material was peripheral blood. The rearrangement combines TRBV6-5 with TRBJ2-7; the junction holds 12 bases that match TRBD1. CDR3 sequence: CASSYGTGGGEQYF. The bases read TGTGCCAGCAGTTACGGGACAGGGGGCGGAGAGCAGTACTTC.